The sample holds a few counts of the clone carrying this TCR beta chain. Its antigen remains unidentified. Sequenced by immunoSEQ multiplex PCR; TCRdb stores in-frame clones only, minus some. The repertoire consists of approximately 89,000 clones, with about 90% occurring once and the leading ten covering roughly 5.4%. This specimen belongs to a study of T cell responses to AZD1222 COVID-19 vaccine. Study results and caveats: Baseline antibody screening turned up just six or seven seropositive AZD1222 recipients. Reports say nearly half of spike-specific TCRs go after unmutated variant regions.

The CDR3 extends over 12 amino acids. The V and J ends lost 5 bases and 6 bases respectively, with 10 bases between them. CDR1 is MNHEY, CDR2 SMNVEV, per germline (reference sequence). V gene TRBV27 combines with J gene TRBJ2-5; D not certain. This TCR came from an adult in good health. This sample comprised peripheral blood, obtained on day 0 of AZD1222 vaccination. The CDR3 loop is CASSPLGKTQYF. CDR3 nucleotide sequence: TGTGCCAGCAGTCCCTTGGGGAAGACCCAGTACTTC.